These T cell receptor beta chains were read from a single sample in a study of shared clonotypes between healthy human individuals. TCRdb's table, derived via immunoSEQ multiplex PCR, lists solely in-frame clones and lacks some. The profile shows 740,000 or so clones, 60% to 75% of them singletons. The sample consisted of memory CD4+ T cells sorted from blood. Every receptor here comes from a woman in her 30s in good health. Each CDR3 is given with its conserved first and last residue. The order of the fields is V gene, CDR3 protein.

>TRBV2
CASRSGSNTGELFF
>TRBV5-1
CASSLISGAGGGKLFF
>TRBV9
CASSGQTGSSYEQYF
>TRBV5-1
CASSLGEAGEKLFF
>TRBV5-6
CASSRNTGELFF
>TRBV2
CASSASQGSNSPLHF
>TRBV28
CASSLTWQAANTIYF
>TRBV7-9
CASSPGWRVIDNEQFF
>TRBV5-1
CASSVLRSIGTGELFF
>TRBV29-1
CSVGLPPENEKLFF
>TRBV7-9
CASSWGGVEAFF
>TRBV2
CASNLDGLALYGYTF
>TRBV5-4
CASSLAQTGTDTQYF
>TRBV14
CASSQQGDTEAFF
>TRBV7-9
CASSLQVLAGGPYEQYF
>TRBV5-5
CASSRADLDRVGYGYTF
>TRBV11-3
CASSASLAGGINEQFF
>TRBV7-8
CASSLLAGGGQSYEQYF
>TRBV5-1
CASSLDPTHTDTQYF
>TRBV28
CASSLGGSSSYEQYF
>TRBV19
CASSIKAETSRYF
>TRBV10-1
CASTAGAGNTIYF
>TRBV5-1
CASGMGDAETQYF
>TRBV4-2
CASSLSGSNEQYF
>TRBV11-2
CASSSLAGDYEQYF
>TRBV7-2
CASSLTGVNTGELFF
>TRBV7-9
CASSVTGVYNEQFF
>TRBV6-5
CASSRGAETQYF
>TRBV15
CATSRDGQTVTEAFF
>TRBV1
CTSSQGLAGKVNEQFF
>TRBV18
CASSHGLALNYEQYF
>TRBV28
CASSLFGYSNQPQHF
>TRBV11-3
CASSPSPVGETQYF
>TRBV6-1
CASSSLQGQTEAFF
>TRBV6-5
CASSMGTSGQETQYF
>TRBV11-3
CASSLEAADTQYF
>TRBV19
CASSSGQGGFDGYTF
>TRBV5-1
CASTPGTSGIGQYF
>TRBV5-4
CASRLAGEETQYF
>TRBV2
CASHLAGGPTGELFF
>TRBV7-2
CASSPYVSAEQFF
>TRBV6-1
CASSEAGTGIYGYTF
>TRBV2
CASSVPDRGISYNEQFF
>TRBV10-1
CASSEGSGGQETQYF
>TRBV5-6
CASSLGPGQGEETQYF
>TRBV19
CASSIDGTDYGYTF
>TRBV30
CAWSALGGDQPQHF
>TRBV19
CASTKEGRVETQYF